This TCR beta chain is drawn from a study of shared clonotypes between healthy human individuals. The CDR3 consists of 17 residues. Germline loops: CDR1 SGDLS, CDR2 YYNGEE. V gave up 1 base and J gave up 4 bases, with 18 bases separating them. HIV-negative, healthy adults without recent acute infections or vaccinations were the donors. Assay used: immunoSEQ multiplex PCR; TCRdb lists only in-frame clones, some missing. The table shows 1.5 million to 1.9 million clones, with nearly 99% occurring only once. This clone came up once. Sequencing used naive CD4+ T cells sorted from blood. Subset meaning: CD45RA+ positively selected. The sequence was collected from a young man in good health. The chain has TRBV9 and TRBJ2-1, with D possibly matching TRBD2 (5 bases). The CDR3 reads CASSVTGNGNSYNEQFF. CDR3 coding DNA: TGTGCCAGCAGCGTAACCGGGAACGGGAATTCATACAATGAGCAGTTCTTC.